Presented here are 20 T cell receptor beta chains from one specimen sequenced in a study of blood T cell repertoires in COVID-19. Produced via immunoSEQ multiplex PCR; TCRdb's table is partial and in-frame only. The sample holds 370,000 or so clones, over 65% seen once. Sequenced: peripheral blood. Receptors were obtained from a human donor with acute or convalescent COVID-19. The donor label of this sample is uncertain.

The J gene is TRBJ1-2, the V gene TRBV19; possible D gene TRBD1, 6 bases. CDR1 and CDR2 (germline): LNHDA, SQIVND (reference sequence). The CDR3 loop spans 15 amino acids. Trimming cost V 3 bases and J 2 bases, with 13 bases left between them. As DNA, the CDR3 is TGTGCCAGTAGTATCCCCTCTACAGGGAACTATGGCTACACCTTC. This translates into CASSIPSTGNYGYTF.

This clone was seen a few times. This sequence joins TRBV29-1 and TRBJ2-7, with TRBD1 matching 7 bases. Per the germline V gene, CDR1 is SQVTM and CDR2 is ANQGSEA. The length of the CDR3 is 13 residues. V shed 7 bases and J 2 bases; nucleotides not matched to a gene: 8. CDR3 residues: CSATDRITYEQYF. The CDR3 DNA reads TGCAGCGCCACGGACAGGATAACCTACGAGCAGTACTTC.

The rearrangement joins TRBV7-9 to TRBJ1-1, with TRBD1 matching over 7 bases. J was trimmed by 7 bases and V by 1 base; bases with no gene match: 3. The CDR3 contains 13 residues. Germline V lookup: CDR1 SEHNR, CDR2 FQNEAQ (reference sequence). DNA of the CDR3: TGTGCCAGCAGCTTAGACAGGGGTCTTGAAGCTTTCTTT. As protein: CASSLDRGLEAFF.

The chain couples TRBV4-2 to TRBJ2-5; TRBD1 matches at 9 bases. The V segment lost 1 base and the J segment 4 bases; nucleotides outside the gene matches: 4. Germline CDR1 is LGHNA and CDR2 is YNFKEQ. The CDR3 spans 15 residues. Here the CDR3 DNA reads TGTGCCAGCAGCCAAGGGGACAGGGTGGCAGAGACCCAGTACTTC. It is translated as CASSQGDRVAETQYF.

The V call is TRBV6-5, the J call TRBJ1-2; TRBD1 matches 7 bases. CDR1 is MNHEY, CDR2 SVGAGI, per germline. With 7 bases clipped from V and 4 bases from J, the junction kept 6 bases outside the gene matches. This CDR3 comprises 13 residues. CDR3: CASTLGTVYGYTF. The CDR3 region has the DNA TGTGCCAGCACCCTAGGGACAGTCTATGGCTACACCTTC.

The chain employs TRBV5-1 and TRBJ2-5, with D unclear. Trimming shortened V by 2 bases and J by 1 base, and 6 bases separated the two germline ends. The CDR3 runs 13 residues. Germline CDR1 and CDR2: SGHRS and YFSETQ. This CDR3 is CASSFSSQETQYF. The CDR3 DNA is TGCGCCAGCAGCTTTAGCAGCCAAGAGACCCAGTACTTC.

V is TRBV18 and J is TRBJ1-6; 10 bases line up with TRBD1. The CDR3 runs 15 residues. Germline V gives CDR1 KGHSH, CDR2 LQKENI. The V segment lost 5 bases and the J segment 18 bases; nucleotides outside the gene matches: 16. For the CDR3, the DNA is TGTGCCAGCTCATCATACGCCGGGACAGGGGCCATTTCCCACTTT. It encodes CASSSYAGTGAISHF.

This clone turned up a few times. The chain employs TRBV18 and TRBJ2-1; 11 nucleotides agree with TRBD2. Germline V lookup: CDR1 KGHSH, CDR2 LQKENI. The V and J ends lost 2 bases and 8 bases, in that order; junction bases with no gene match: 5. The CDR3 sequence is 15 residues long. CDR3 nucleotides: TGTGCCAGCTCACCAGTAGCGGGAGGGCCCGATGAGCAGTTCTTC. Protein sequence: CASSPVAGGPDEQFF.

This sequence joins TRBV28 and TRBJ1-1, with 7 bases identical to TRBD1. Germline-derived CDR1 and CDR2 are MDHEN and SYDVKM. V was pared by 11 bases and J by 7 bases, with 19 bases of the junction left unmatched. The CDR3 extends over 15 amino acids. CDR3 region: CAVRQGRSGLDEAFF. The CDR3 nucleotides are TGTGCCGTACGACAGGGACGGTCGGGGTTGGATGAAGCTTTCTTT.

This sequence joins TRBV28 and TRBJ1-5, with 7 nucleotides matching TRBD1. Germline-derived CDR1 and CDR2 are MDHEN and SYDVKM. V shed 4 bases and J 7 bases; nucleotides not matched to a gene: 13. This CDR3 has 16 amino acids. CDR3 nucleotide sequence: TGTGCCAGCAGTTCTTATACCGACAGGGCGTACCAGCCCCAGCATTTT. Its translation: CASSSYTDRAYQPQHF. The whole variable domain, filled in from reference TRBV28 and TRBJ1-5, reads DVKVTQSSRYLVKRTGEKVFLECVQDMDHENMFWYRQDPGLGLRLIYFSYDVKMKEKGDIPEGYSVSREKKERFSLILESASTNQTSMYLCASSSYTDRAYQPQHFGDGTRLSIL.

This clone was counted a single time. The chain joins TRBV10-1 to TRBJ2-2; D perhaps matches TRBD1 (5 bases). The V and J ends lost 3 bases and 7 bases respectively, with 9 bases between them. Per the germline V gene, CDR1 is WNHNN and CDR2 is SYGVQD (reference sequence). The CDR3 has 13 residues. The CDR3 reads CASSDDSVGELFF. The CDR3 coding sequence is TGCGCCAGCAGTGACGACAGCGTCGGGGAGCTGTTTTTT.

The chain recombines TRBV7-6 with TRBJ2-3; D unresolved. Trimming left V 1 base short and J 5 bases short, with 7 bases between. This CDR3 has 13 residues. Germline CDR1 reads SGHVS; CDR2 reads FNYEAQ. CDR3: CASSLDYGDTQYF. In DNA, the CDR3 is TGTGCCAGCAGCTTAGATTACGGAGATACGCAGTATTTT.

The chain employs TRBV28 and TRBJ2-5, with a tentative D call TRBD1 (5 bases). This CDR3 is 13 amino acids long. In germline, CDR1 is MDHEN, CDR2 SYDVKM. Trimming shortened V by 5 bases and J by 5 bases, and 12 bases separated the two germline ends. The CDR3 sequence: CASSRQLGETQYF. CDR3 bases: TGTGCCAGCAGTCGACAGTTGGGGGAGACCCAGTACTTC.

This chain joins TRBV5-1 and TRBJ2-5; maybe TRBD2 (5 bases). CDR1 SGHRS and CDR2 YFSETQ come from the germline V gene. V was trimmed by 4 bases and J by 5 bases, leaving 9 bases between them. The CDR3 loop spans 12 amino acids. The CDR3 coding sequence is TGCGCCAGCAGCGACTATCTTGAGACCCAGTACTTC. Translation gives CASSDYLETQYF.

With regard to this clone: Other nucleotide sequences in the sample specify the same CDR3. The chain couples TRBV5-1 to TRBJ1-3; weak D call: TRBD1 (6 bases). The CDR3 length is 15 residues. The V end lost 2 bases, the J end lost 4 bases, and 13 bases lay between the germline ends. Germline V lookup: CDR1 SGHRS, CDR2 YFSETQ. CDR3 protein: CASSFGTGTGNTIYF. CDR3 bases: TGCGCCAGCAGCTTCGGAACAGGGACGGGAAACACCATATATTTT.

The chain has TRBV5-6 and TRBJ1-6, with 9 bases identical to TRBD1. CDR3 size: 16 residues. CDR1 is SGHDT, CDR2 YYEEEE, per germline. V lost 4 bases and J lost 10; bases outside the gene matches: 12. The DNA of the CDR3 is TGTGCCAGCAGCATACGGACAGGGGCTCCTTGGTCACCCCTCCACTTT. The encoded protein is CASSIRTGAPWSPLHF.

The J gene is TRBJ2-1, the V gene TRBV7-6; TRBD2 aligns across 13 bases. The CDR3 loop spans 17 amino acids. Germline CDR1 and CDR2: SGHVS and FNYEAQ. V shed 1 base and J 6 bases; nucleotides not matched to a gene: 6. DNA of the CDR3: TGTGCCAGCAGCTTAGTCGGGACTAGCGGGGCCTCCAATGAGCAGTTCTTC. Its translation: CASSLVGTSGASNEQFF.

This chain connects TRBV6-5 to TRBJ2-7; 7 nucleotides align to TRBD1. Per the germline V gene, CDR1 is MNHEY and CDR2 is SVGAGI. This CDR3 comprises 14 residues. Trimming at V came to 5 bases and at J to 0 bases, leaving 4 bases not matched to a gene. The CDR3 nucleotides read TGTGCCAGCAGTAAGACAGGGAGCTCCTACGAGCAGTACTTC. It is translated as CASSKTGSSYEQYF.

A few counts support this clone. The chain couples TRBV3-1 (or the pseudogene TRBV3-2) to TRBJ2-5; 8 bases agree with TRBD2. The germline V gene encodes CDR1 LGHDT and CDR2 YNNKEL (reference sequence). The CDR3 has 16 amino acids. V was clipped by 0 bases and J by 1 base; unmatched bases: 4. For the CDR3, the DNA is TGTGCCAGCAGCCAAGAAAGCGGGGGCCTCCAAGAGACCCAGTACTTC. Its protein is CASSQESGGLQETQYF.

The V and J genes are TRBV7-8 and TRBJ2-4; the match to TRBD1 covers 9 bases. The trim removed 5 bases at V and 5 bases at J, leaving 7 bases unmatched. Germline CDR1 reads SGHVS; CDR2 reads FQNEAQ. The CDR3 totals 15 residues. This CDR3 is CASSPWGQGQNIQYF. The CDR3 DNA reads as TGTGCCAGCAGCCCGTGGGGACAGGGACAAAACATTCAGTACTTC. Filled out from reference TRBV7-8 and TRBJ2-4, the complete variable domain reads GAGVSQSPRYKVAKRGQDVALRCDPISGHVSLFWYQQALGQGPEFLTYFQNEAQLDKSGLPSDRFFAERPEGSVSTLKIQRTQQEDSAVYLCASSPWGQGQNIQYFGAGTRLSVL.